This paragraph reports one TCR beta chain. Its specific antigen is unknown. Base qualities are not at hand, and no much larger clone is one base apart. Taken with the paper, the label for treatment or condition translates to: live attenuated yellow fever vaccine strain. Two biological replicates of bulk PBMCs were collected at each blood-draw timepoint. A standard Ficoll-Paque protocol was used to isolate PBMCs from peripheral blood. TriZol was used to extract RNA from bulk PBMCs, CD4 and CD8 fractions, and dextramer-positive and dextramer-negative fractions. Synthesis of TCR cDNA relied on 5'RACE template switching, a step that introduced a universal primer site along with unique molecular identifiers. cDNA synthesis was primed from both the TCR alpha and TCR beta constant segments. Library amplification used two PCR steps, and the second PCR step added sample barcodes and sequencing adapters. Libraries were sequenced on Illumina HiSeq 2500 (2x100 bp) or NovaSeq (2x150 bp). In the original analysis: MIGEC handled demultiplexing of reads and collapsing into UMI consensus sequences, while MiXCR performed V(D)J alignment. Using edgeR on replicate PBMC samples, clonotypes were called vaccine-responding if FDR was below 0.01 and the log2 fold change was above 5 up to day 15. Each bulk clonotype received a CD4 or CD8 identity based on whether the sequenced CD4 or CD8 repertoire contained that clonotype at higher abundance. TCRdb reprocessed the public reads (quality trimming at Q25 with fastp, clone calling with MiXCR) and kept in-frame beta chains. One record per CDR3 amino acid sequence lists the most common genes and DNA. These V and J calls rely on TCRdb rather than the paper's analysis. The sample table shows around 530,000 distinct CDR3 sequences, and around 17% are seen once. 15% to 20% of the sample is taken by the ten largest.

These data belong to a study of T cells after yellow fever vaccination (dated by TCRdb to about 2019). At the level of the whole study: The SMART-Seq v4 Ultra Low Input RNA kit was used to prepare libraries from fractions with low cell numbers. Two healthy male donors made up the cohort, one aged 18 to 30 years and the other aged 30 to 39 years. To follow T-cell clones before and after both primary and booster YFV17D yellow fever vaccination, bulk TCR alpha and beta repertoires underwent longitudinal sequencing. Bulk PBMC replicates and cell subsets were isolated from blood drawn at multiple timepoints before and after both primary and secondary immunization. Results the study describes overall, beyond this receptor: Computational filtering was required because FACS-sorted repertoires could contain abundant contaminating clonotypes from the bulk population. After the booster, most clones that had expanded after primary vaccination were detected again (roughly 96% of CD4 and around 88% of CD8), suggesting broad maintenance of memory. A small fraction of clonotypes appeared in both the CD4 and CD8 compartments, likely as a result of convergent recombination. The study included only a couple of donors, which limits how far the findings can be generalized. The secondary T-cell response was found to be weaker but faster than the primary response, with a peak reached on day 5 rather than on day 15.

The cysteine opens and the phenylalanine closes a CDR3 of 12 amino acids. The CDR3 DNA has 36 bases and is translated from base 1. The CDR1 and CDR2 encoded by the germline V gene (reference sequence) are LGHDT and YNNKEL. A distance of 3 bases separates the germline ends of V and J, which lose 0 bases and 6 bases respectively. This sequence was found in a man younger than 30 who received the YFV17D yellow fever vaccine. Specimen: PBMCs, collected more than 4 days after the first yellow fever vaccination. The sequence joins TRBV3-1 to TRBJ1-5; the D gene is unclear. The DNA sequence follows: TGTGCCAGCAGCCAAGATAGTCAGCCCCAGCATTTT. This sequence encodes CASSQDSQPQHF.